This T cell receptor (beta chain) was documented in a study of neurological immune-mediated disorders. Synthesis of cDNA was carried out by template-switch 5'RACE. The reaction used 10-nucleotide random UMIs. Every sequencing run generated in excess of 160 million TCR-beta sequences. These sequences covered 15-18 subjects. TCRdb processed the 5' RACE reads anew with MiXCR; each CDR3 protein has one entry. The sample includes 65,000 to 90,000 distinct CDR3 sequences, around 10% of them seen just once. The V gene's germline CDR1 is MDHEN and CDR2 SYDVKM. Trimming removed 7 bases at V and 9 bases at J, with 13 bases between. The length of the CDR3 is 13 residues. The table lists this clonotype with many counts. Libraries used 2 million unsorted PBMCs kept frozen in RNAlater.

Sequencing was performed on PBMCs. This clonotype was obtained from a middle-aged man in good health. The chain is built from TRBV28 and TRBJ1-6, with D possibly TRBD1 on 5 matching bases. Written as DNA, the CDR3 is TGTGCCAGCATAAGGCAGGGCGGTTCACCCCTCCACTTT. This sequence encodes CASIRQGGSPLHF.